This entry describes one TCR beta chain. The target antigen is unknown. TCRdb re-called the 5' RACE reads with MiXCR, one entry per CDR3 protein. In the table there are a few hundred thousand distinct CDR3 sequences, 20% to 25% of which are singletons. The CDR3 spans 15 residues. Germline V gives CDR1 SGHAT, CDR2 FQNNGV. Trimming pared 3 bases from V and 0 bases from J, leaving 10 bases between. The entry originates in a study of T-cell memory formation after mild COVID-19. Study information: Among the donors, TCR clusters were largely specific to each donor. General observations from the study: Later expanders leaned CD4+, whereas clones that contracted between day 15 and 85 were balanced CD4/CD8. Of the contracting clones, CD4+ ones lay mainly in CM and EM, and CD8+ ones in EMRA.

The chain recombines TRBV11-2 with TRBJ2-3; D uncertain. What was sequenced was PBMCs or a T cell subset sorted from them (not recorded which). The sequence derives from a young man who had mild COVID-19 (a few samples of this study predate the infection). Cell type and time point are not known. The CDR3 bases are TGTGCCAGCAGCTTGCGATCGGACAGCACAGATACGCAGTATTTT. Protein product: CASSLRSDSTDTQYF. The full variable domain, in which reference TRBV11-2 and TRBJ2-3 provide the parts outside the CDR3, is EAGVAQSPRYKIIEKRQSVAFWCNPISGHATLYWYQQILGQGPKLLIQFQNNGVVDDSQLPKDRFSAERLKGVDSTLKIQPAKLEDSAVYLCASSLRSDSTDTQYFGPGTRLTVL.